These 17 T cell receptor beta chains were all obtained from the same sample, sequenced in a study of PD-1 blockade in classical Hodgkin lymphoma. The assay was immunoSEQ multiplex PCR, and TCRdb's table has in-frame clones only and misses some. The data contain 30,000 to 40,000 clones, roughly four fifths of them singletons. Each patient experienced a relapse that followed autologous stem cell transplantation, and brentuximab vedotin exposure varied. Source: peripheral blood mononuclear cells (PBMCs), taken at baseline. The receptor source for this set is a human donor with classical Hodgkin lymphoma.

This rearrangement joins TRBV27 to TRBJ1-1; D is ambiguous. Trimming took 2 bases from V and 0 from J, leaving 4 bases between them. The germline V gene encodes CDR1 MNHEY and CDR2 SMNVEV (reference sequence). The CDR3 loop spans 13 amino acids. Here the CDR3 DNA reads TGTGCCAGCAGTTTAGCATTGAACACTGAAGCTTTCTTT. Protein product: CASSLALNTEAFF.

The V call is TRBV4-2, the J call TRBJ2-3, with D tentatively TRBD2 (5 bases). This CDR3 comprises 15 residues. CDR1 and CDR2 from the germline V gene are LGHNA and YNFKEQ. V was shortened by 0 bases and J by 0 bases, with 7 bases between the two germline ends. The CDR3 nucleotides read TGTGCCAGCAGCCAAGAGCGGACTAGCACAGATACGCAGTATTTT. Amino acid sequence: CASSQERTSTDTQYF.

In DNA form, the CDR3 reads TGTGCCACCAGCAGAGCTTTAGGGTTTAGTCAGCCCCAGCATTTT. Protein: CATSRALGFSQPQHF. The chain links TRBV15 to TRBJ1-5, with D unclear. The CDR3 totals 15 residues. Germline V gene data show CDR1 as LNHNV and CDR2 as YYDKDF (reference sequence). Deletions cut 1 base from V and 6 bases from J, with 13 bases between.

The gene calls are TRBV6-5 and TRBJ2-7; D ambiguous. The CDR3 length is 15 residues. Germline CDR1 reads MNHEY; CDR2 reads SVGAGI. V lost 2 bases to trimming and J lost 5 bases, with 16 bases between them. The CDR3: CASSYVLLSINEQYF. For the CDR3, the DNA is TGTGCCAGCAGTTACGTCCTGCTAAGTATCAACGAGCAGTACTTC.

The rearrangement joins TRBV5-1 to TRBJ2-3; the D is unclear. The CDR3 spans 16 residues. V was shortened by 1 base and J by 3 bases, with 15 bases between the two germline ends. Germline lookup yields CDR1 SGHRS and CDR2 YFSETQ. The CDR3 spells CASSLPLELGTDTQYF. For the CDR3, the DNA is TGCGCCAGCAGCTTGCCCCTAGAACTGGGAACAGATACGCAGTATTTT.

This clone was detected once. Written as DNA, the CDR3 is TGTGCCAGCAGCCTTAGCGGGGGGGTAGGTGAGCAGTTCTTC. The encoded protein is CASSLSGGVGEQFF. J is TRBJ2-1 and V is TRBV7-9, with TRBD2 matching over 11 bases. Germline CDR1 reads SEHNR; CDR2 reads FQNEAQ (reference sequence). The CDR3 length is 14 residues. Trimming took 5 bases from V and 9 from J; bases not matched to a gene: 6.

J is TRBJ2-3 and V is TRBV19; tentative D call: TRBD2 (6 bases). Germline V gives CDR1 LNHDA, CDR2 SQIVND (reference sequence). V dropped 9 bases and J dropped 4 bases, with 14 bases sitting between them. The CDR3 runs 13 residues. CDR3 protein: CASSRGFPDTQYF. In DNA, the CDR3 is TGTGCCAGCTCTCGGGGGTTTCCAGATACGCAGTATTTT.

The chain recombines TRBV10-3 with TRBJ1-2, with D possibly matching TRBD1 (5 bases). This CDR3 contains 13 residues. Germline CDR1 is ENHRY and CDR2 is SYGVKD. The V end lost 4 bases, the J end lost 3 bases, and 9 bases lay between the germline ends. In DNA, the CDR3 is TGTGCCATCAGTGCGATGGGGCACTATGGCTACACCTTC. This gives the protein CAISAMGHYGYTF.

J is TRBJ2-1 and V is TRBV29-1; D not certain. V was trimmed by 5 bases and J by 4 bases, leaving 6 bases between them. Germline assignment: CDR1 SQVTM and CDR2 ANQGSEA. This CDR3 comprises 11 residues. The DNA of the CDR3 is TGCAGCGTTACTTCGTACAATGAGCAGTTCTTC. Protein: CSVTSYNEQFF.

The rearrangement joins TRBV11-3 to TRBJ2-7; D is perhaps TRBD1 (6 bases). CDR3 size: 13 residues. The V and J ends lost 4 bases and 0 bases respectively, with 7 bases between them. Per the germline V gene, CDR1 is SGHNT and CDR2 is YENEEA. CDR3 region: CASSSQGSYEQYF. The CDR3 DNA is TGTGCCAGCAGCTCACAGGGCTCCTACGAGCAGTACTTC. The entire variable domain, with the rest obtained from reference TRBV11-3 and TRBJ2-7, is as follows: EAGVVQSPRYKIIEKKQPVAFWCNPISGHNTLYWYLQNLGQGPELLIRYENEEAVDDSQLPKDRFSAERLKGVDSTLKIQPAELGDSAVYLCASSSQGSYEQYFGPGTRLTVT.

In this sample, this clone turned up once. The same CDR3 also results from other DNA sequences found in this sample. The chain has TRBV7-2 and TRBJ2-1; 10 bases line up with TRBD2. Germline V gene sequence: CDR1 SGHTA, CDR2 FQGNSA. This CDR3 comprises 16 residues. V shed 0 bases, J shed 4 bases, and the junction held 3 bases outside the gene matches. The CDR3 region is CASSLASSGSYNEQFF. Here the CDR3 DNA reads TGTGCCAGCAGCTTAGCCTCTAGCGGGAGTTACAATGAGCAGTTCTTC.

This clone was seen only a few times. The chain links TRBV2 to TRBJ2-5; no clear D. Germline loops: CDR1 SNHLY, CDR2 FYNNEI. The germline V and J ends were trimmed by 1 base and 1 base, with 7 bases remaining between them. This CDR3 is 14 amino acids long. In DNA form, the CDR3 reads TGTGCCAGCAGTGAAGACTATCTCCAAGAGACCCAGTACTTC. It encodes CASSEDYLQETQYF.

This chain joins TRBV28 and TRBJ2-7; 9 bases are a match to TRBD1. The CDR3 extends over 16 amino acids. Trimming cost V 5 bases and J 1 base; bases outside gene matches: 9. The germline V gene has CDR1 MDHEN and CDR2 SYDVKM. The CDR3: CASSIHPGQGSYEQYF. CDR3 nucleotide sequence: TGTGCCAGCAGTATCCATCCGGGACAGGGTTCCTACGAGCAGTACTTC.

The chain is built from TRBV19 and TRBJ2-1, with TRBD2 identical over 8 bases. CDR3 length: 17 residues. CDR1 LNHDA and CDR2 SQIVND come from the germline V gene (reference sequence). With V trimmed by 3 bases and J by 2 bases, 9 bases remained unmatched. DNA for the CDR3: TGTGCCAGTAGTATTTTATTCGGAGCGGGGGCCTACAATGAGCAGTTCTTC. The encoded protein is CASSILFGAGAYNEQFF. The whole variable domain, remainder taken from reference TRBV19 and TRBJ2-1, is DGGITQSPKYLFRKEGQNVTLSCEQNLNHDAMYWYRQDPGQGLRLIYYSQIVNDFQKGDIAEGYSVSREKKESFPLTVTSAQKNPTAFYLCASSILFGAGAYNEQFFGPGTRLTVL.

This clone has only one observation. The genes are TRBV15 and TRBJ1-1; 9 nucleotides match TRBD1. CDR3 length: 17 residues. V trimming: 4 bases; J trimming: 0 bases; junction bases outside the gene matches: 9. Germline CDR1 reads LNHNV; CDR2 reads YYDKDF (reference sequence). CDR3 sequence reads: CATSNLRDRDLNTEAFF. The CDR3 bases are TGTGCCACCAGCAACCTCCGGGACAGGGACCTGAACACTGAAGCTTTCTTT.

This clone has more than one count but fewer than ten. V is TRBV7-9 and J is TRBJ1-6; weak D call: TRBD1 (5 bases). Germline loops: CDR1 SEHNR, CDR2 FQNEAQ (reference sequence). V was trimmed by 3 bases and J by 8 bases, leaving 17 bases between them. This CDR3 region has 16 residues. CDR3 amino acids: CASSFSGAGRDSPLHF. As DNA, the CDR3 is TGTGCCAGCAGCTTCTCCGGTGCAGGGCGGGATTCACCCCTCCACTTT.

This clone has a single count. J is TRBJ1-2 and V is TRBV27, with unresolved D. This CDR3 comprises 15 residues. V was trimmed by 6 bases and J by 0 bases, leaving 14 bases between them. Germline V gene data show CDR1 as MNHEY and CDR2 as SMNVEV (reference sequence). The CDR3 coding sequence is TGTGCCAGCAGCGGTCGAGGCGCCCCTAACTATGGCTACACCTTC. Translating it yields CASSGRGAPNYGYTF.